This TCR beta chain was captured in a study of response to subunit inactivated influenza vaccine. Germline CDR1 and CDR2: SQVTM and ANQGSEA. The V segment lost 8 bases and the J segment 2 bases; nucleotides outside the gene matches: 5. The CDR3 is made up of 13 amino acids. Comments on this clonotype: Its antigen is not known.

MiXCR was run by TCRdb on the RT-PCR reads, yielding one entry per CDR3 protein. This table has roughly 520,000 distinct CDR3 sequences, 25% appearing once. Findings and limits, study-wide: The authors suggested that every seasonal influenza vaccination recruits few new T cells.

This specimen was CD4+ T cells sorted from PBMCs, taken 4 to 6 days after vaccination. This TCR was recovered from a man aged 45-65 years who received an inactivated influenza vaccine. The gene calls are TRBV29-1 and TRBJ2-3, with 9 nucleotides matching TRBD1. The DNA of the CDR3 is TGCAGCTTCGGGACAGGGATCACAGATACGCAGTATTTT. Protein: CSFGTGITDTQYF.